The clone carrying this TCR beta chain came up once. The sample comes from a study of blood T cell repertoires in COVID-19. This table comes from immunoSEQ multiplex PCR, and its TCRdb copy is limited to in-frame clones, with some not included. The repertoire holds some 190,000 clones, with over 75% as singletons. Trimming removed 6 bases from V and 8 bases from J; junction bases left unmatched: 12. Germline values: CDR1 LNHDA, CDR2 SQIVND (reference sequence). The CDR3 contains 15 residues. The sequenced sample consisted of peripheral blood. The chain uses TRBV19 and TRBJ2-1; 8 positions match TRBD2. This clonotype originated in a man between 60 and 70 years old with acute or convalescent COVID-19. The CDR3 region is CASSDLAGRADEQFF. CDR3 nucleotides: TGTGCCAGTAGCGACCTTGCCGGGAGGGCCGATGAGCAGTTCTTC.